The sequence of this T cell receptor (beta chain) was determined in a study of shared clonotypes between healthy human individuals. An even split of each subset's genomic DNA across several immunoSEQ plates was performed. Here immunoSEQ multiplex PCR was the method, and the copy in TCRdb shows in-frame clones only, minus some. The data contain around 1,000,000 clones, 70% to 80% of them singletons. Each sample came from a Caucasian adult donor living in Nashville, Tennessee. Deletions cut 6 bases from V and 8 bases from J, with 13 bases between. Germline CDR1 and CDR2: MRHNA and SNTAGT. The CDR3 is made up of 12 amino acids. Overall study results and limits: Inspection by rarefaction showed sorted-subset sequencing to be incomplete despite large depth. The sharing of 5% to 6.5% of naive CD4 clonotypes was seen across several donors.

Of note for this clone: No antigen is known for it.

The chain combines TRBV6-4 with TRBJ1-1, with D perhaps TRBD1 (5 bases). The clonotype originates from a man between 18 and 29 years old in good health. Some clones in this sample may be carry-over from other donors' samples. Sequencing used memory CD4+ T cells from PBMCs. Regarding subset: CD45RA-negative fraction. The CDR3 loop reads CASRVTGAEAFF. The DNA of the CDR3 is TGTGCCAGCAGGGTTACAGGTGCCGAAGCTTTCTTT.